The rows below give T cell receptor beta chains drawn from one sample of a study of shared clonotypes between healthy human individuals. Assay used: immunoSEQ multiplex PCR; TCRdb lists only in-frame clones, some missing. The sample carries more than 550,000 clones, roughly 72% recorded once. Input material: memory CD4+ T cells sorted from blood. All receptors come from a woman aged 30 to 39 in good health. Both conserved end residues are part of each CDR3. D genes are given only for firm matches. The size entry is marked missing in some rows and otherwise reads once, few, many or a size class.

size: .; J: TRBJ1-1; D: .; V: TRBV13; DNA: TGTGCCAGCAGCCCAGCGTACGGGGGAGCTTTCTTT; CDR3: CASSPAYGGAFF
size: .; J: TRBJ1-2; D: TRBD1; V: TRBV28; DNA: TGTGCCAGCAGAGACAGGGGACCCCTCTATGGCTACACCTTC; CDR3: CASRDRGPLYGYTF
size: .; J: TRBJ2-6; D: .; V: TRBV5-4; DNA: TGTGCCAGCAGCTTGGGAACCTCTTTCTCTGGGGCCAACGTCCTGACTTTC; CDR3: CASSLGTSFSGANVLTF
size: .; J: TRBJ1-2; D: TRBD1; V: TRBV9; DNA: TGTGCCAGCAGCGTAGGGGCCGGAGACAGGGGGCGAGGCTACACCTTC; CDR3: CASSVGAGDRGRGYTF
size: once; J: TRBJ2-2; D: .; V: TRBV28; DNA: TGTGCCTCTTCTTCGGGGGTCCTAATCGCAGGGGAGCTGTTTTTT; CDR3: CASSSGVLIAGELFF
size: .; J: TRBJ2-7; D: TRBD2; V: TRBV4-1; DNA: TGCGCCAGCAGCCAGACCAGCGGGAGCTCCTACGAGCAGTACTTC; CDR3: CASSQTSGSSYEQYF
size: .; J: TRBJ2-3; D: TRBD1; V: TRBV29-1; DNA: TGCAGCGTTGAAAGGGGGCGTACAGATACGCAGTATTTT; CDR3: CSVERGRTDTQYF
size: .; J: TRBJ2-2; D: TRBD2; V: TRBV7-9; DNA: TGTGCCAGCAGCTCCGGACTAGCGGGAGGGCCCGGGGAGCTGTTTTTT; CDR3: CASSSGLAGGPGELFF
size: .; J: TRBJ2-5; D: TRBD2; V: TRBV4-1; DNA: TGCGCCAGCAGCCAAGATACCACGACTAGCGGGATAGAGACCCAGTACTTC; CDR3: CASSQDTTTSGIETQYF
size: few; J: TRBJ2-5; D: .; V: TRBV6-1; DNA: TGTGCCAGCAGTGTTTTAGAAGAGACCCAGTACTTC; CDR3: CASSVLEETQYF
size: .; J: TRBJ2-7; D: .; V: TRBV18; DNA: TGTGCCAGCTCACCACCAGGGACCTACGAGCAGTACTTC; CDR3: CASSPPGTYEQYF
size: .; J: TRBJ1-5; D: .; V: TRBV15; DNA: TGTGCCACCAGCAGAGATCGGCAGGGGAATCAGCCCCAGCATTTT; CDR3: CATSRDRQGNQPQHF
size: .; J: TRBJ1-2; D: .; V: TRBV30; DNA: TGTGCCTGGAGTAAAAGGACAGAGACTAACTATGGCTACACCTTC; CDR3: CAWSKRTETNYGYTF
size: few; J: TRBJ1-5; D: .; V: TRBV28; DNA: TGTGCCAGCACCCCTTCCCGGGACACTAGCAATCAGCCCCAGCATTTT; CDR3: CASTPSRDTSNQPQHF
size: few; J: TRBJ2-1; D: TRBD1; V: TRBV9; DNA: TGTGCCAGCAGCTTGGTAACCACCGGGACAGGGGGGGCCGATGAGCAGTTCTTC; CDR3: CASSLVTTGTGGADEQFF
size: .; J: TRBJ1-2; D: .; V: TRBV4-1; DNA: TGCGCCAGCAGCCAAGTAATAGGGCAACCAGCTAACTATGGCTACACCTTC; CDR3: CASSQVIGQPANYGYTF
size: .; J: TRBJ2-1; D: .; V: TRBV18; DNA: TGTGCCAGCTCACCACCTTGGGGGTCCTACAATGAGCAGTTCTTC; CDR3: CASSPPWGSYNEQFF
size: .; J: TRBJ2-7; D: TRBD2; V: TRBV10-2; DNA: TGCGCCAGCAGGCGCGGGACTAGCGGATACGAGCAGTACTTC; CDR3: CASRRGTSGYEQYF
size: .; J: TRBJ2-1; D: TRBD2; V: TRBV28; DNA: TGTGCCAGCAGTAACTCCGGGACTAGCGGATACAATGAGCAGTTCTTC; CDR3: CASSNSGTSGYNEQFF